The source of this TCR beta chain is a study of OX40 agonist ivuxolimab in advanced cancers. The study in broad terms: Ivuxolimab was a fully human IgG2 agonistic monoclonal antibody targeting the costimulatory receptor OX40 (CD134). Partial responses occurred in three dose-escalation patients, of whom one had hepatocellular carcinoma and two had cutaneous melanoma. In the dose-escalation cohort, roughly 80% of patients were male, and the mean age was approximately 64 years, with a range of about 23 to 80. Prior anti-PD-1, anti-PD-L1 or anti-CTLA-4 therapy was permitted, and less than 45% of dose-escalation patients had received checkpoint inhibitors. Peripheral TCRbeta sequencing was intended to test whether TCR sequence diversity was altered and clonal T-cell expansion was caused by ivuxolimab. The paper describes the monotherapy dose-escalation part (N ≈ 50 patients) of the phase I trial of ivuxolimab. Intravenous ivuxolimab was administered to patients every 2 weeks at six dose levels: 0.01, 0.1, 0.3, 1.5, 3 and 10 mg/kg. Of the approximately 54 patients in dose escalation, about 20 had hepatocellular carcinoma, roughly 15 had melanoma, 9 had renal cell carcinoma and 9 had head and neck cancer. Beyond this particular receptor, the publication reports: In partial responders in the 0.1-3.0 mg/kg groups, normalized peripheral clonal expansion was found to be among the lowest, especially among CD8+ T cells. After ivuxolimab, CD8+ T cells had more expanded clones than CD4+ T cells on average. The antigen specificity of the peripheral T cells that underwent clonal expansion was not determined. Low levels of normalized T-cell clonal expansion were also seen in some patients who did not respond. At doses of 0.1 to 3.0 mg/kg, clonal expansion of both CD4+ and CD8+ T cells in blood was seen between baseline and week 6.

The trial excluded patients who had a history of autoimmune disease or who were on systemic immunosuppression. Peripheral blood for TCR sequencing was drawn from every dose cohort at baseline, at cycle 4 day 1 and at cycle 7 day 1. Samples came from an open-label, multicenter, first-in-human phase I dose-escalation trial of ivuxolimab. Adults with locally advanced or metastatic melanoma, renal cell, hepatocellular, or head and neck squamous cell carcinoma were enrolled in the trial. Before TCR sequencing, CD4+ and CD8+ T cells were separately sorted from peripheral blood. This clone was counted only a few times. The clone's antigen remains unknown. No base quality information exists; no much larger clone differs at one position. Genomic DNA was isolated from the sorted cells so that the TCRbeta CDR3 region could be sequenced. The immunoSEQ Assay was used for sequencing of TCRbeta CDR3 regions. TCRdb carries this immuneACCESS record with in-frame sequences only. Its versions omit some clonotypes, under half of them owing to an unresolved V gene in the studies checked, with the rest unexplained. The sample profile shows 55,000 to 70,000 clones; 65% to 90% of them were found once. The top ten constitute 2% to 3% of the sample.

From a lookup of the germline V gene, CDR1 and CDR2 are SGHRS and YFSETQ. V is reduced by 0 bases and J by 4 bases, leaving a spacing of 10 bases between them. There are 14 amino acids in the CDR3, from cysteine to phenylalanine inclusive. The retained sequence is limited to the CDR3, 42 bases, with the frame set at the first base. The rearrangement combines TRBV5-1 with TRBJ1-1; TRBD1 is a possible D gene, resting on 6 matching bases. The sample here was CD4+ or CD8+ T cells sorted from blood, taken in a trial of the OX40 agonist ivuxolimab. The sequence was collected from an adult with an advanced solid tumor such as melanoma, head and neck, liver or kidney cancer. This receptor carries the CDR3 CASSLAGVLTEAFF. The DNA sequence is TGCGCCAGCAGCTTGGCAGGGGTTCTCACTGAAGCTTTCTTT.